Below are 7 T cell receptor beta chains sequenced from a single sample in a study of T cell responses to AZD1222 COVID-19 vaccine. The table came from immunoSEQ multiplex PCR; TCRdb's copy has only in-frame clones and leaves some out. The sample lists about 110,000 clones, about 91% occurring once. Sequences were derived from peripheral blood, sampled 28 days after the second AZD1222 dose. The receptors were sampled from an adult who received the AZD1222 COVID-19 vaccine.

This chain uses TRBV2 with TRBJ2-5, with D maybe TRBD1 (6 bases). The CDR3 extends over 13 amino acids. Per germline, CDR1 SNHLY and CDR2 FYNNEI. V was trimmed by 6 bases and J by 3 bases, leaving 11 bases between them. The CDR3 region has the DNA TGTGCCAGCAGAGGACAGTCTGAAGAGACCCAGTACTTC. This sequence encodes CASRGQSEETQYF.

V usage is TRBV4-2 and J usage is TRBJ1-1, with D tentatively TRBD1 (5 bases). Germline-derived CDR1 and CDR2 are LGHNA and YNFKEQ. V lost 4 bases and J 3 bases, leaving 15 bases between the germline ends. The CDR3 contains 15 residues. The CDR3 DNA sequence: TGTGCCAGCAGCCGCAGTATCAGGGAGGACACTGAAGCTTTCTTT. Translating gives CASSRSIREDTEAFF.

The CDR3 DNA is TGTGCCAGCAGCCAAGAATCTCGTGGCGAGCAGTACTTC. This translates into CASSQESRGEQYF. The gene calls are TRBV14 and TRBJ2-7; no definite D call. The V end was cut by 0 bases, the J end by 6 bases, with 9 bases between. Germline V gives CDR1 SGHDN, CDR2 FVKESK. This CDR3 comprises 13 residues.

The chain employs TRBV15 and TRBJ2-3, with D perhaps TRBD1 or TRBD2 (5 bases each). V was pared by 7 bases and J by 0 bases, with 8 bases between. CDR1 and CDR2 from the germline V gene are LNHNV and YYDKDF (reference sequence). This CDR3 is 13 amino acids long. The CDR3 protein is CATKGPSTDTQYF. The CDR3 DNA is TGTGCCACCAAGGGACCGAGCACAGATACGCAGTATTTT.

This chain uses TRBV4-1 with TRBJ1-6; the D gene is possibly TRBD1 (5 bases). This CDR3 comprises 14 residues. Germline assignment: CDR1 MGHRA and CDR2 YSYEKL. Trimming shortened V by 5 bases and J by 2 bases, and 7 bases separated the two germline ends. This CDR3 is CASSGGAYNSPLHF. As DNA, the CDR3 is TGCGCCAGCAGCGGGGGAGCCTATAATTCACCCCTCCACTTT.

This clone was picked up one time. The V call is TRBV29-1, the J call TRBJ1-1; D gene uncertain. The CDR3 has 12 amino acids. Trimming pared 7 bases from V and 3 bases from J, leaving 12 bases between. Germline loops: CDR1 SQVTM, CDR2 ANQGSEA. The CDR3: CSASDTYTEAFF. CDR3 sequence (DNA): TGCAGCGCCTCAGACACCTACACTGAAGCTTTCTTT.

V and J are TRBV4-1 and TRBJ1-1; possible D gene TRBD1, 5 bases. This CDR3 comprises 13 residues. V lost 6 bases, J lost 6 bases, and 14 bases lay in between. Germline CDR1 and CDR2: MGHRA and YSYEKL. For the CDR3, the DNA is TGCGCCAGCAGTCACCAGGGTCTCGCTGAAGCTTTCTTT. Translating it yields CASSHQGLAEAFF.